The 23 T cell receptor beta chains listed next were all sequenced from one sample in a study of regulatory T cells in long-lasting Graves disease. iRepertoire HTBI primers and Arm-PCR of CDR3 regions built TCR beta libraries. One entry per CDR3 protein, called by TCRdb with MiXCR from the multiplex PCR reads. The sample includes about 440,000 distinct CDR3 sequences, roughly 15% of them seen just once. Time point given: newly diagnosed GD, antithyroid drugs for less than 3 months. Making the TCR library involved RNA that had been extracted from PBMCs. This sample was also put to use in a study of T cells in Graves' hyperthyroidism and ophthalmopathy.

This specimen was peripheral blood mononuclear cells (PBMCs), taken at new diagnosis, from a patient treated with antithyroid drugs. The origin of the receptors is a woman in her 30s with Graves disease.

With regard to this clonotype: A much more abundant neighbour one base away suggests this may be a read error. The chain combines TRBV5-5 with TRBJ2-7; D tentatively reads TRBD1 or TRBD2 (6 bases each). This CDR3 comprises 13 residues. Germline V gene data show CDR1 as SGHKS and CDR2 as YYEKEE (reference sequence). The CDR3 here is CVSEGGHSYEQYF. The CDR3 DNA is TGTGTCAGCGAGGGGGGCCATTCCTACGAGCAGTACTTC.

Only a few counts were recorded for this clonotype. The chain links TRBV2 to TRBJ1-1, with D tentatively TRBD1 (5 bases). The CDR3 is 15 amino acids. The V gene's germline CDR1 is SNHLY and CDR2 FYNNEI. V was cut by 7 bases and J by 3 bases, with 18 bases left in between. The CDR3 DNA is TGTGCCAGCATCCCACAGCCCCAGGGATACACTGAAGCTTTCTTT. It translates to CASIPQPQGYTEAFF.

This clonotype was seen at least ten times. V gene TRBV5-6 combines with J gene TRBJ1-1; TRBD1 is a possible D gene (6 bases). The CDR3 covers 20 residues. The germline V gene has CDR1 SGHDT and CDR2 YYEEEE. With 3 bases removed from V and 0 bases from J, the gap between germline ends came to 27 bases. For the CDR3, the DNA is TGTGCCAGCAGCTGGGGGCCCTGGTCCCTTGCAGGCCAGATGAACACTGAAGCTTTCTTT. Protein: CASSWGPWSLAGQMNTEAFF.

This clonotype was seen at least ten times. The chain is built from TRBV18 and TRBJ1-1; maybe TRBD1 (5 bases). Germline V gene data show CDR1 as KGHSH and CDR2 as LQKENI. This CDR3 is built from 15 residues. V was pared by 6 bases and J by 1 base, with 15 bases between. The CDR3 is CASSLDWGTNTEAFF. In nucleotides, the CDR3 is TGTGCCAGCTCCCTCGACTGGGGGACGAACACTGAAGCTTTCTTT.

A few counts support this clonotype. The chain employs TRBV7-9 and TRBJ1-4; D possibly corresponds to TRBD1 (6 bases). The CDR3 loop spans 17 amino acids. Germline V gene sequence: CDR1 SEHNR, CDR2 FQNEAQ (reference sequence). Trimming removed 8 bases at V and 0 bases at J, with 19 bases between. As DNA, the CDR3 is TGTGCCAGCGCAGGGGAGGAAACCGAGCCAACTAATGAAAAACTGTTTTTT. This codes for CASAGEETEPTNEKLFF.

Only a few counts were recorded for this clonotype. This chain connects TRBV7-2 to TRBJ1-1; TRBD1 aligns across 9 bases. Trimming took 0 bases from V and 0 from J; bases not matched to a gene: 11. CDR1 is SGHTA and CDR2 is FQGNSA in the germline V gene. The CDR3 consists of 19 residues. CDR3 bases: TGTGCCAGCAGCTTAGCCAAAAGGGGACAGGGAAGAATGAACACTGAAGCTTTCTTT. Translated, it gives CASSLAKRGQGRMNTEAFF.

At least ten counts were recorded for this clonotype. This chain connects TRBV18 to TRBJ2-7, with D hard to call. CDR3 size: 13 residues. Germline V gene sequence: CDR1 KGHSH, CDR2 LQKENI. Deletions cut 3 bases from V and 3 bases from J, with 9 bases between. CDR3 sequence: CASSPKADYEQYF. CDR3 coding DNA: TGTGCCAGCTCACCCAAGGCGGACTACGAGCAGTACTTC.

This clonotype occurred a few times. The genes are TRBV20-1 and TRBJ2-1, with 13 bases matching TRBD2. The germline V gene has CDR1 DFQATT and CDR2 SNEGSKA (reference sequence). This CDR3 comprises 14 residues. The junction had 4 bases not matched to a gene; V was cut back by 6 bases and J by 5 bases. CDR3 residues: CSALGLAGNNEQFF. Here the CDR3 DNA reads TGCAGTGCATTGGGACTAGCGGGGAACAATGAGCAGTTCTTC.

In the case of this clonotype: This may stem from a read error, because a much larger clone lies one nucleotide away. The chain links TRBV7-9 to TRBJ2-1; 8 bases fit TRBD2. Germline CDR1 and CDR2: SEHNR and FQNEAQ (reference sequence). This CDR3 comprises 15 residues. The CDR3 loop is CASSIAGRSAYEQFF. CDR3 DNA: TGTGCCAGCAGCATAGCGGGGCGCTCCGCCTACGAGCAGTTCTTC. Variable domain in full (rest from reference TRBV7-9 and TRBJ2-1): DTGVSQNPRHKITKRGQNVTFRCDPISEHNRLYWYRQTLGQGPEFLTYFQNEAQLEKSRLLSDRFSAERPKGSFSTLEIQRTEQGDSAMYLCASSIAGRSAYEQFFGPGTRLTVL.

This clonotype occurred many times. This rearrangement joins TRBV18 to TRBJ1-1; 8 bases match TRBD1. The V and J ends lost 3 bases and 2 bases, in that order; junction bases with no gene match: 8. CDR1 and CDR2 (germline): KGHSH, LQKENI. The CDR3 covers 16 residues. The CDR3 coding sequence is TGTGCCAGCTCACCTCAGCACAGGGGGGTTAACACTGAAGCTTTCTTT. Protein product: CASSPQHRGVNTEAFF.

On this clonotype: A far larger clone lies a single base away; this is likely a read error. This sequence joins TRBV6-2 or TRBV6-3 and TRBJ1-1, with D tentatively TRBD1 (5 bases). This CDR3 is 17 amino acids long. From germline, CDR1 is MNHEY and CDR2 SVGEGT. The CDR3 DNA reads TGTGCCGGCAGTGAAGCGGGGGAAGAAGGTGGGTACACTGAAGCTTTCTTT. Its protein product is CAGSEAGEEGGYTEAFF.

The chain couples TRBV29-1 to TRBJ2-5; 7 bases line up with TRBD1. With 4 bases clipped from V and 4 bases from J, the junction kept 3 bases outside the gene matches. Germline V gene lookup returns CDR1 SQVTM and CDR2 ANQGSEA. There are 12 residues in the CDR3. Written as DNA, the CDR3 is TGCAGCGTTGGACAGGGTGGAGAGACCCAGTACTTC. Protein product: CSVGQGGETQYF. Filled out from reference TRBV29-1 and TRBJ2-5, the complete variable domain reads SAVISQKPSRDICQRGTSLTIQCQVDSQVTMMFWYRQQPGQSLTLIATANQGSEATYESGFVIDKFPISRPNLTFSTLTVSNMSPEDSSIYLCSVGQGGETQYFGPGTRLLVL.

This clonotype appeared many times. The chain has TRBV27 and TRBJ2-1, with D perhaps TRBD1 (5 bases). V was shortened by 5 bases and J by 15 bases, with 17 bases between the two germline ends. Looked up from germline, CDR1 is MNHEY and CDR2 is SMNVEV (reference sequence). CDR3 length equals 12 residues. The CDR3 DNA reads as TGTGCCAGCAGTAGTGGACCGGACATCTGGTTCTTC. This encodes CASSSGPDIWFF.

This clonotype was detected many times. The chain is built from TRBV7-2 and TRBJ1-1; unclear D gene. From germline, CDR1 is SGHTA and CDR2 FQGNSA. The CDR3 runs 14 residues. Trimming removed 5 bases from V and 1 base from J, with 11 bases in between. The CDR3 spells CASSPTLRNTEAFF. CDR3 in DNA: TGTGCCAGCAGCCCCACGCTGAGGAACACTGAAGCTTTCTTT.

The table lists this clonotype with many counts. The CDR3 coding sequence is TGTGCCAGCAGCACCGATCTAGCGGGATACGAGCAGTACTTC. Protein product: CASSTDLAGYEQYF. The gene calls are TRBV5-4 and TRBJ2-7, with 9 positions matching TRBD2. Germline V lookup: CDR1 SGHNT, CDR2 YYREEE (reference sequence). This CDR3 comprises 14 residues. J was trimmed by 4 bases and V by 4 bases; bases with no gene match: 6.

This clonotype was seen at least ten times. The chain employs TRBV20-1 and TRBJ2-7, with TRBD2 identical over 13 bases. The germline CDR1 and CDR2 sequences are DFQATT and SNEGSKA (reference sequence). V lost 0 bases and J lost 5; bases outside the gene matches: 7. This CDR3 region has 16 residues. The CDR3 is CSARDSGLAGENEQYF. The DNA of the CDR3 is TGCAGTGCTAGAGATTCAGGACTAGCGGGAGAAAACGAGCAGTACTTC.

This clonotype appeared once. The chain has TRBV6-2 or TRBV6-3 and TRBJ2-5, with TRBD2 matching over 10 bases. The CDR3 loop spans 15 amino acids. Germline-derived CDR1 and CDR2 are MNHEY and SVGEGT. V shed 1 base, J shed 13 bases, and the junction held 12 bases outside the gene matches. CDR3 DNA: TGTGCCAGCAGTTACTTACCCAGCGGGAGGGCCGATCCGTACTTC. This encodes CASSYLPSGRADPYF.

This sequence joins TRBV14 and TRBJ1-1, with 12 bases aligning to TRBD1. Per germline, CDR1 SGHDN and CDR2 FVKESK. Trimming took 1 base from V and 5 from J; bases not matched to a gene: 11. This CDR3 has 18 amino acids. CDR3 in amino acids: CASSQVVGTGGAFTEAFF. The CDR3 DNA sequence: TGTGCCAGCAGCCAAGTAGTAGGGACAGGGGGCGCGTTTACTGAAGCTTTCTTT.

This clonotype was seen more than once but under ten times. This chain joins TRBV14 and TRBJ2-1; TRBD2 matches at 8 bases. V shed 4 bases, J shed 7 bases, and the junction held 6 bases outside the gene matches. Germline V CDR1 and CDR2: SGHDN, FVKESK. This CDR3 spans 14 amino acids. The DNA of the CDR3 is TGTGCCAGCAGCCCCCGGGGGGGTGTGAATGAGCAGTTCTTC. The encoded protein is CASSPRGGVNEQFF.

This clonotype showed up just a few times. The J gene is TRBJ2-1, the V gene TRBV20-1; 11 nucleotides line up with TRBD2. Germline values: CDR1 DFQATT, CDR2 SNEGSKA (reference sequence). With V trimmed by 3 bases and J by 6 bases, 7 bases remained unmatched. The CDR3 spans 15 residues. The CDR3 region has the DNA TGCAGTGCTAGCACCGGGACTAGCGGCCGCAATGAGCAGTTCTTC. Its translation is CSASTGTSGRNEQFF.

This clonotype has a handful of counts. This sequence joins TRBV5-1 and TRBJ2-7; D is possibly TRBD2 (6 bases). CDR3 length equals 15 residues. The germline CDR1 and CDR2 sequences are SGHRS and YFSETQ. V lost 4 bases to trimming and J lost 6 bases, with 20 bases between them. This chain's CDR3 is CASSPPERLVPEQYF. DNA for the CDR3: TGCGCCAGCAGCCCCCCGGAAAGACTAGTTCCCGAGCAGTACTTC.

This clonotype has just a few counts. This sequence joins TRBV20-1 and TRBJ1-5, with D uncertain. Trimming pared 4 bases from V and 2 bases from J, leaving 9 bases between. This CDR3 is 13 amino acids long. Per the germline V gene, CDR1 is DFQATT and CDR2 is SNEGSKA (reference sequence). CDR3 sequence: CSAIKGGNQPQHF. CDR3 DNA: TGCAGTGCTATAAAAGGTGGCAATCAGCCCCAGCATTTT.

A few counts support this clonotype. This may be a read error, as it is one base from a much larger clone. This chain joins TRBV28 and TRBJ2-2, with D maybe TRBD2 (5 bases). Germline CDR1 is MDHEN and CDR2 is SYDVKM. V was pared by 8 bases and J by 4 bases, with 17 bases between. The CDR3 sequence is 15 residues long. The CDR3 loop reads CASGPTTGRTGELFF. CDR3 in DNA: TGTGCCAGCGGCCCGACTACTGGTCGCACCGGGGAGCTGTTTTTT.